The sequence of this T cell receptor (beta chain) was determined in a study of radiation and T cells in renal cell carcinoma. As to treatment: treatment-naive control, cytoreductive nephrectomy. CDR1 is SEHNR, CDR2 FQNEAQ, per germline (reference sequence). This CDR3 contains 16 residues. The V end lost 1 base, the J end lost 0 bases, and 13 bases lay between the germline ends. Here immunoSEQ multiplex PCR was the method, and the copy in TCRdb shows in-frame clones only, minus some. The sample carries some 14,000 clones, around 58% recorded once. The sample was tumor tissue, taken from a patient whose treatment was nephrectomy without radiotherapy. V and J are TRBV7-9 and TRBJ2-7; tentatively, D is TRBD1 or TRBD2 (6 bases each). This receptor was identified in a man aged 50 to 59 with renal cell carcinoma. The CDR3 reads CASSLVGGPNSYEQYF. The CDR3 nucleotides read TGTGCCAGCAGCTTAGTCGGGGGCCCTAACTCCTACGAGCAGTACTTC.